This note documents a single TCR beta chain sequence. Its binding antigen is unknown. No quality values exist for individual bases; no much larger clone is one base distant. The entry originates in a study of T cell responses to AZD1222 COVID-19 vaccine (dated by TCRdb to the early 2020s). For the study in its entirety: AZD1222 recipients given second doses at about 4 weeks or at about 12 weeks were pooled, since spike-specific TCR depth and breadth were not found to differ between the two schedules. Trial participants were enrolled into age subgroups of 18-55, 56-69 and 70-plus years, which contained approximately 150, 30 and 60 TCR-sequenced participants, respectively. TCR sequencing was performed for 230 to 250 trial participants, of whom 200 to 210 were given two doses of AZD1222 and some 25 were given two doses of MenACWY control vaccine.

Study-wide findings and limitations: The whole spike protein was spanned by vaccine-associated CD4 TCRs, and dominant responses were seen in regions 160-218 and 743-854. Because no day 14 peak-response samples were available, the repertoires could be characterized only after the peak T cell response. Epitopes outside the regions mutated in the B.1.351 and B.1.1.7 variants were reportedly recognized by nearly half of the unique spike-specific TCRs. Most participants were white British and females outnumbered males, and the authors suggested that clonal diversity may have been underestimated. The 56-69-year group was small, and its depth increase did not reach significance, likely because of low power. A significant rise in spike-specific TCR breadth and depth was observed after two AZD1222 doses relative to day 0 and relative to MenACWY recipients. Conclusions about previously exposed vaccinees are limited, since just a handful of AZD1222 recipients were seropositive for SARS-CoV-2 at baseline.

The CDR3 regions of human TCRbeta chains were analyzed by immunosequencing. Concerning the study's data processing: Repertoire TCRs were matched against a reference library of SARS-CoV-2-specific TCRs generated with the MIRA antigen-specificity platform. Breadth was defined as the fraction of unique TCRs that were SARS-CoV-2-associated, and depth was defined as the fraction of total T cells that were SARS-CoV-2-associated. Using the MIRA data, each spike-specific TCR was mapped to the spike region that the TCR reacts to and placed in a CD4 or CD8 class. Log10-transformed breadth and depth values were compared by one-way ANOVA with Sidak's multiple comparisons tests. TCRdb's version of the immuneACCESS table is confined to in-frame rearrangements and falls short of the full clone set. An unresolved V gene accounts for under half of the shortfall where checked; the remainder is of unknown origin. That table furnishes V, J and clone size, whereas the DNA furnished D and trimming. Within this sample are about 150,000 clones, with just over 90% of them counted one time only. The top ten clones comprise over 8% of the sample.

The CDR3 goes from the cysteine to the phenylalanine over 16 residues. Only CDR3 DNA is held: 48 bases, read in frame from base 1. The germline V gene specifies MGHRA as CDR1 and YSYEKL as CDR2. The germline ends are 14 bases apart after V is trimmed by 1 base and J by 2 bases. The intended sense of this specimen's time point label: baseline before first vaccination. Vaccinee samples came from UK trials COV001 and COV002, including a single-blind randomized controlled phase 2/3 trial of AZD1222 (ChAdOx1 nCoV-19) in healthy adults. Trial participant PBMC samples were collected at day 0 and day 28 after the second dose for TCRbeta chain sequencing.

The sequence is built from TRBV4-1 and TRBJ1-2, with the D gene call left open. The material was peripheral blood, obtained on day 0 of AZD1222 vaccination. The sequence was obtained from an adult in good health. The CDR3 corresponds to CASSQVWAGPNYGYTF. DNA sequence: TGCGCCAGCAGCCAAGTTTGGGCAGGACCAAACTATGGCTACACCTTC.